Described below is a single TCR beta chain sequence and its context. Primers used in a second PCR of about 6 to 11 cycles were a sample-barcoded 5' primer and a J-beta primer mix. Each CDR3 protein is one row after TCRdb ran MiXCR on the 5' RACE reads. The sample records 800,000 to 950,000 distinct CDR3 sequences, roughly 50% being singletons. The data originate from a study of blood T cells in healthy people across ages. Trimming cost V 10 bases and J 7 bases, with 26 bases left between them. The CDR3 is 15 residues long. Germline assignment: CDR1 MGHDK and CDR2 SYGVNS. The authors isolated at least 6 million PBMCs per sample.

V and J are TRBV25-1 and TRBJ2-7; D may match TRBD1 or TRBD2 (5 bases each). This TCR derives from a man aged 30 to 45 in good health. The source material was blood. The CDR3 protein is CAIATPGPKKREQYF. The CDR3 DNA reads TGTGCCATCGCAACGCCGGGACCGAAAAAAAGGGAGCAGTACTTC.